This T cell receptor (beta chain) was identified during a study of blood T cell repertoires in COVID-19. How the authors handled the data: Using reference gene primer amplification, nucleated cell counts were estimated. Only in-frame clones appear in the TCRdb table, and some are missing; sequencing was by immunoSEQ multiplex PCR. That table is the source of V, J and clone size, and D and trimming were worked out from the DNA. The sample carries about 490,000 clones, 80% to 90% recorded once. Material for sequencing was peripheral blood. The sequence came from a human donor in a cohort sampled during active COVID-19.

The chain's CDR3 is CAWGQGRVDEQYF. The DNA of the CDR3 is TGTGCCTGGGGACAGGGGAGGGTTGACGAGCAGTACTTC. The chain is built from TRBV30 and TRBJ2-7, with TRBD1 matching 9 bases. The CDR3 is 13 amino acids. The V gene's germline CDR1 is GTSNPN and CDR2 SVGIG (reference sequence). The junction had 7 bases not matched to a gene; V was cut back by 5 bases and J by 5 bases.